These 13 T cell receptor beta chains were all obtained from the same sample, sequenced in a study of blood T cell repertoires in COVID-19. The assay was immunoSEQ multiplex PCR, and TCRdb's table has in-frame clones only and misses some. The sample yields 200,000 to 250,000 clones, 65% to 90% seen once. Material for sequencing was PBMCs or T cells enriched from blood (not recorded which). All receptors come from a woman aged 40 to 49 with acute COVID-19.

The chain carries TRBV12-3 or TRBV12-4 and TRBJ2-1, with 7 bases identical to TRBD2. This CDR3 comprises 13 residues. Trimming cost V 1 base and J 7 bases; bases outside gene matches: 1. As DNA, the CDR3 is TGTGCCAGCAGTTTAGGTAGCGGGAATGAGCAGTTCTTC. It encodes CASSLGSGNEQFF.

The chain uses TRBV6-5 and TRBJ1-4; weak D call: TRBD1 (5 bases). The CDR3 contains 13 residues. The germline CDR1 and CDR2 sequences are MNHEY and SVGAGI. The ends were cut back, 6 bases at V and 8 bases at J, with 13 bases in the middle. CDR3 loop: CASRGQGWEKLFF. The CDR3 bases are TGTGCCAGCAGGGGGCAGGGTTGGGAAAAACTGTTTTTT.

A word on this clone: One base away lies a much larger clone, so this may be a sequencing read error. The sample contains more than one DNA sequence encoding this CDR3. The chain has TRBV27 and TRBJ1-1, with D possibly being TRBD1 (6 bases). The length of the CDR3 is 14 residues. Looked up from germline, CDR1 is MNHEY and CDR2 is SMNVEV (reference sequence). Trimming took 4 bases from V and 1 from J, leaving 10 bases between them. CDR3 bases: TGTGCCAGCAGTTGGGGGGGCAGGAACACTGAAGCTTTCTTT. Translation gives CASSWGGRNTEAFF.

This clone was seen more than once but under ten times. The J gene is TRBJ2-7, the V gene TRBV6-6; the D is unclear. From germline, CDR1 is MNHNY and CDR2 SVGAGI (reference sequence). CDR3 length: 13 amino acids. Trimming took off 1 base at V and 7 bases at J, with 11 bases between the two ends. The CDR3 here is CASSYYAMREQYF. CDR3 nucleotide sequence: TGTGCCAGCAGTTACTATGCGATGCGGGAGCAGTACTTC.

This clone was seen a few times. The CDR3 loop reads CASSQALLGYGYTF. Written as DNA, the CDR3 is TGCGCCAGCAGCCAAGCTCTCCTCGGGTATGGCTACACCTTC. J is TRBJ1-2 and V is TRBV4-1; D unclear. This CDR3 is 14 amino acids long. Trimming took 1 base from V and 5 from J, leaving 11 bases between them. CDR1 and CDR2 from the germline V gene are MGHRA and YSYEKL.

This chain joins TRBV10-2 and TRBJ2-2; 10 bases are shared with TRBD1. The trim removed 4 bases at V and 7 bases at J, leaving 9 bases unmatched. Germline V gene data show CDR1 as WSHSY and CDR2 as SAAADI. The CDR3 sequence is 16 residues long. The CDR3 DNA follows: TGCGCCAGCAGTGGGGGGACAGGGGTTACAAACGGGGAGCTGTTTTTT. This codes for CASSGGTGVTNGELFF.

The chain has TRBV28 and TRBJ2-5, with D perhaps matching TRBD2 (5 bases). CDR3 size: 13 residues. V lost 6 bases and J lost 5, with 13 bases in between. Germline values: CDR1 MDHEN, CDR2 SYDVKM. CDR3 sequence (DNA): TGTGCCAGCAGACCCGGACGAGGGGAGACCCAGTACTTC. As protein: CASRPGRGETQYF.

This clone has a single count. Germline is not matched at one junction end, which may reflect a read error. The genes are TRBV28 and TRBJ2-4; 8 bases align to TRBD2. The length of the CDR3 is 11 residues. The V gene's germline CDR1 is MDHEN and CDR2 SYDVKM. The CDR3 nucleotides are TGTGCCAGCAGGGGGCCGGGACTAGATTGCTTC. Protein product: CASRGPGLDCF.

The chain carries TRBV11-2 and TRBJ1-3; D is perhaps TRBD1 (6 bases). Trimming left V 6 bases short and J 0 bases short, with 9 bases between. This CDR3 spans 14 amino acids. Germline V gene lookup returns CDR1 SGHAT and CDR2 FQNNGV. DNA of the CDR3: TGTGCCAGCAGACAGGGCTTCTCTGGAAACACCATATATTTT. Translated, it gives CASRQGFSGNTIYF.

This clone showed up just a few times. The gene calls are TRBV13 and TRBJ2-1, with 8 positions matching TRBD2. V shed 2 bases and J 7 bases; nucleotides not matched to a gene: 16. CDR1 is PRHDT and CDR2 is FYEKMQ in the germline V gene (reference sequence). The CDR3 length is 18 residues. This CDR3 reads CASSLRSSGLAVGNEQFF. The CDR3 coding sequence is TGTGCCAGCAGCTTACGCTCTAGCGGGCTGGCGGTGGGTAATGAGCAGTTCTTC.

This chain connects TRBV11-2 to TRBJ2-7; possibly TRBD1 for D (5 bases). Germline values: CDR1 SGHAT, CDR2 FQNNGV. Trimming took 1 base from V and 5 from J, leaving 12 bases between them. This CDR3 region has 14 residues. CDR3 bases: TGTGCCAGCAGCTTAGTGGCCACAGGTCACGAGCAGTACTTC. It codes for CASSLVATGHEQYF.

The CDR3 loop reads CASTLPGSGANVLTF. The DNA for the CDR3 is TGTGCCAGCACCCTCCCAGGCTCTGGGGCCAACGTCCTGACTTTC. This rearrangement joins TRBV28 to TRBJ2-6; D not certain. V shed 7 bases and J shed 0 bases, with 10 bases lying between them. CDR1 is MDHEN and CDR2 is SYDVKM in the germline V gene. The length of the CDR3 is 15 residues.

This clone appeared a single time. The chain couples TRBV12-5 to TRBJ1-6; D not certain. Germline V CDR1 and CDR2: LGHNT, FRNRAP. The CDR3 has 17 amino acids. V lost 3 bases to trimming and J lost 5 bases, with 17 bases between them. The chain's CDR3 is CASGFQFPHGDNSPLHF. CDR3 DNA sequence: TGTGCTAGTGGTTTCCAGTTCCCTCACGGAGATAATTCACCCCTCCACTTT.